This T cell receptor (beta chain) was sequenced for a study of blood T cell repertoires in COVID-19. The overall study: COVID-19 samples, acute and convalescent, were from the United States, Italy and Spain. T cells, B-cell-depleted T cells, or PBMCs provided the cDNA or gDNA that served as material.

Trimming left V 2 bases short and J 2 bases short, with 13 bases between. CDR1 SGHAT and CDR2 FQNNGV come from the germline V gene. The CDR3 has 15 residues. Those enrolled, adults aged roughly 18 to 89 years, came from about 24 US areas. Cohort assignment relied on participant-reported clinical history. Assay used: immunoSEQ multiplex PCR; TCRdb lists only in-frame clones, some missing. The sample holds under 350,000 clones, around nine tenths seen once. Specimen: PBMCs or T cells enriched from blood (not recorded which). This rearrangement joins TRBV11-2 to TRBJ2-7, with D possibly TRBD2 on 5 matching bases. This TCR was recovered from a woman aged 55-70 years who had recovered from COVID-19. CDR3 sequence: CASSLPGVGAYEQYF. For the CDR3, the DNA is TGTGCCAGCAGCTTACCCGGGGTAGGCGCCTACGAGCAGTACTTC.